Following are 5 T cell receptor beta chains from one sample sequenced in a study of blood T cell repertoires in COVID-19. Measured with immunoSEQ multiplex PCR; TCRdb has only the in-frame clones, and not every one. The repertoire consists of about 140,000 clones, with over 75% occurring once and the leading ten covering 2.5% to 3%. Sequencing used peripheral blood. The receptors derive from a man aged 50-60 years with acute or convalescent COVID-19.

The chain is built from TRBV21-1 and TRBJ2-5; the D call in the table, TRBD1, was not verified against the DNA. TRBV21-1 corresponds to a pseudogene. CDR3 size: 17 residues. The CDR3 is CASTPPSGGENQETQYF. In DNA, the CDR3 is TGTGCCAGCACCCCTCCCTCAGGGGGAGAGAATCAAGAGACCCAGTACTTC.

The chain recombines TRBV19 with TRBJ1-2; 8 nucleotides line up with TRBD1. Germline loops: CDR1 LNHDA, CDR2 SQIVND (reference sequence). J lost 7 bases, V lost 8 bases, and 9 bases had no gene match. The CDR3 is made up of 13 amino acids. CDR3 loop: CASCSGQGGGYTF. CDR3 DNA sequence: TGTGCCAGTTGCTCAGGACAGGGAGGTGGCTACACCTTC.

The rearrangement links TRBV5-6 to TRBJ1-6; tentative D call: TRBD1 (6 bases). Germline loops: CDR1 SGHDT, CDR2 YYEEEE. Trimming stripped 1 base from V and 7 bases from J, with 9 bases between. The CDR3 runs to 14 residues. CDR3: CASSLTGSNSPLHF. As DNA, the CDR3 is TGTGCCAGCAGCTTGACAGGGTCCAATTCACCCCTCCACTTT.

The chain recombines TRBV2 with TRBJ1-5; TRBD1 agrees at 8 bases. Trimming took 10 bases from V and 7 from J; bases not matched to a gene: 12. The length of the CDR3 is 14 residues. Germline lookup yields CDR1 SNHLY and CDR2 FYNNEI. CDR3 region: CATSGTGGGQPQHF. The CDR3 DNA reads TGTGCCACTTCCGGGACAGGCGGAGGACAGCCCCAGCATTTT. The full variable domain, with the rest looked up from reference TRBV2 and TRBJ1-5, is EPEVTQTPSHQVTQMGQEVILRCVPISNHLYFYWYRQILGQKVEFLVSFYNNEISEKSEIFDDQFSVERPDGSNFTLKIRSTKLEDSAMYFCATSGTGGGQPQHFGDGTRLSIL.

The gene calls are TRBV10-3 and TRBJ2-7, with D perhaps TRBD1 (6 bases). This CDR3 has 14 residues. Germline assignment: CDR1 ENHRY and CDR2 SYGVKD. The V and J ends lost 6 bases and 2 bases respectively, with 14 bases between them. CDR3 amino acids: CAIRGQSYPYEQYF. DNA for the CDR3: TGTGCCATCAGAGGACAGTCTTATCCCTACGAGCAGTACTTC.